The present entry profiles one T cell receptor beta chain with its context. As yet, its antigen is unknown. Those who donated were healthy HIV-negative adults, with no recent acute infections or vaccinations reported. Deep-level assay runs were performed. Clones were sequenced by immunoSEQ multiplex PCR, and TCRdb holds only the in-frame ones, with some missing. Here the sample spans nearly 1,000,000 clones, less than 85% being singletons. V gave up 0 bases and J gave up 7 bases, with 15 bases separating them. CDR3 length: 15 amino acids. Per the germline V gene, CDR1 is GTSNPN and CDR2 is SVGIG (reference sequence). The data belong to a study of shared clonotypes between healthy human individuals. Notes on the study in general: Against clonotypes common to all four donors, non-shared ones had lower generation probabilities.

The clonotype was recovered from a man between 18 and 35 years old in good health. Specimen: memory CD4+ T cells sorted from blood. The subset: CD45RA-negative fraction. The chain combines TRBV30 with TRBJ2-2, with D possibly matching TRBD2 (6 bases). CDR3 residues: CAWSVRSLAYGELFF. CDR3 nucleotides: TGTGCCTGGAGTGTACGCTCTCTAGCGTACGGGGAGCTGTTTTTT.